The 15 T cell receptor beta chains reported below all come from one sample, sequenced in a study of regulatory T cells in long-lasting Graves disease. CDR3 regions were amplified by Arm-PCR using iRepertoire HTBI primers to build TCR beta libraries. TCRdb called the multiplex PCR reads again in MiXCR, with one record for every CDR3 protein. The profile covers 400,000 to 500,000 distinct CDR3 sequences, with 12% to 15% appearing a single time and approximately 19% taken by the ten largest. Regarding time point: newly diagnosed GD, antithyroid drugs for less than 3 months. Extracted RNA from PBMCs served as the source of the TCR library. The same sample was also studied in work on T cells in Graves' hyperthyroidism and ophthalmopathy.

Sample: peripheral blood mononuclear cells (PBMCs), taken at new diagnosis, from a patient treated with antithyroid drugs. The receptors here all came from a woman aged 45 to 65 with Graves disease.

The rearrangement joins TRBV6-4 to TRBJ1-2; tentatively, D is TRBD1 (6 bases). The CDR3 spans 15 residues. Per germline, CDR1 MRHNA and CDR2 SNTAGT. Between the trimmed V and J ends, which lost 0 bases and 6 bases, there was a span of 14 bases. The CDR3 region has the DNA TGTGCCAGCAGTGACTCGGGGGCCGGGGCAGATGGCTACACCTTC. Residues: CASSDSGAGADGYTF.

At least ten counts were recorded for this clonotype. The gene calls are TRBV5-1 and TRBJ2-7; D could derive from TRBD1 or TRBD2 (5 bases each). The CDR3 sequence is 15 residues long. From germline, CDR1 is SGHRS and CDR2 YFSETQ. Trimming left V 0 bases short and J 2 bases short, with 12 bases between. CDR3 in amino acids: CASSLEGTSPYEQYF. The CDR3 nucleotides read TGCGCCAGCAGCTTGGAAGGGACCTCCCCCTACGAGCAGTACTTC.

At least ten counts were recorded for this clonotype. The chain links TRBV6-2 or TRBV6-3 to TRBJ2-7; D unclear. Trimming left V 4 bases short and J 9 bases short, with 19 bases between. The CDR3 totals 14 residues. Germline-derived CDR1 and CDR2 are MNHEY and SVGEGT. DNA of the CDR3: TGTGCCAGCAGTTCCCCAACCTTACATGGCGGGCAGTACTTC. Protein: CASSSPTLHGGQYF.

This sequence joins TRBV14 and TRBJ2-7; possibly TRBD1 for D (6 bases). The germline CDR1 and CDR2 sequences are SGHDN and FVKESK. Trimming shortened V by 5 bases and J by 2 bases, and 13 bases separated the two germline ends. The CDR3 has 14 residues. CDR3 loop: CASSSGDGAYEQYF. The CDR3 DNA follows: TGTGCCAGCAGCTCAGGGGACGGAGCCTACGAGCAGTACTTC.

This rearrangement joins TRBV12-3 or TRBV12-4 to TRBJ2-1, with 12 bases lining up with TRBD2. The CDR3 spans 14 residues. Trimming removed 6 bases from V and 6 bases from J; junction bases left unmatched: 3. CDR3 loop: CASRGLAGLNEQFF. For the CDR3, the DNA is TGTGCCAGCAGAGGACTAGCGGGACTCAATGAGCAGTTCTTC.

This clonotype showed up many times. The V call is TRBV3-1, the J call TRBJ2-5, with TRBD1 identical over 7 bases. This CDR3 contains 15 residues. V lost 3 bases to trimming and J lost 5 bases; unmatched junction nucleotides: 9. Germline lookup yields CDR1 LGHDT and CDR2 YNNKEL (reference sequence). The CDR3 DNA sequence: TGTGCCAGCAGCCAGGCAGGGGGTGAATGGGAGACCCAGTACTTC. This codes for CASSQAGGEWETQYF.

This clonotype was seen many times. The chain links TRBV5-1 to TRBJ1-2; maybe TRBD1 (6 bases). This CDR3 has 18 residues. Trimming pared 0 bases from V and 0 bases from J, leaving 18 bases between. Germline V gene sequence: CDR1 SGHRS, CDR2 YFSETQ. CDR3 bases: TGCGCCAGCAGCTTGGCTGGGGCAGGGGCCGGAACTAACTATGGCTACACCTTC. This codes for CASSLAGAGAGTNYGYTF.

The gene calls are TRBV30 and TRBJ2-5; D is possibly TRBD2 (7 bases). Between the trimmed V and J ends, which lost 0 bases and 4 bases, there was a span of 12 bases. The V gene's germline CDR1 is GTSNPN and CDR2 SVGIG (reference sequence). The CDR3 is made up of 14 amino acids. Written as DNA, the CDR3 is TGTGCCTGGAGTGTTTCGGGGGGCGTAGAGACCCAGTACTTC. Encoded protein: CAWSVSGGVETQYF.

This clonotype was seen a handful of times. The gene calls are TRBV5-1 and TRBJ2-7; D ambiguous. CDR3 length equals 15 residues. The V end lost 2 bases, the J end lost 3 bases, and 15 bases lay between the germline ends. CDR1 and CDR2 from the germline V gene are SGHRS and YFSETQ. CDR3 in DNA: TGCGCCAGCAGCTTCTCGCTAGACTTTCTCTACGAGCAGTACTTC. Translated: CASSFSLDFLYEQYF.

This CDR3 is CASSLSGRLGETQYF. The CDR3 nucleotides are TGTGCCAGCAGCTTAAGCGGGAGGTTGGGGGAGACCCAGTACTTC. This chain uses TRBV11-2 with TRBJ2-5, with TRBD2 matching 9 bases. The germline CDR1 and CDR2 sequences are SGHAT and FQNNGV. The CDR3 sequence is 15 residues long. J was trimmed by 5 bases and V by 2 bases; bases with no gene match: 6.

This clonotype was observed many times. Written as DNA, the CDR3 is TGTGCCAGCAGCTTAACTCAAGAGACCCAGTACTTC. Its protein product is CASSLTQETQYF. The chain recombines TRBV11-2 with TRBJ2-5, with unresolved D. V was clipped by 2 bases and J by 2 bases, with 3 bases between them. Per germline, CDR1 SGHAT and CDR2 FQNNGV. The CDR3 covers 12 residues.

This chain links TRBV7-9 with TRBJ1-5; D perhaps matches TRBD1 (5 bases). The CDR3 contains 18 residues. Germline CDR1 is SEHNR and CDR2 is FQNEAQ (reference sequence). V dropped 2 bases and J dropped 6 bases, with 23 bases sitting between them. The CDR3 is CASSLYTPSTDSSQPQHF. CDR3 sequence (DNA): TGTGCCAGCAGCTTATATACCCCCTCGACAGACTCAAGTCAGCCCCAGCATTTT.

V is TRBV7-2 and J is TRBJ1-4; D unclear. The germline V gene encodes CDR1 SGHTA and CDR2 FQGNSA. The CDR3 has 19 residues. V lost 5 bases, J lost 0 bases, and 22 bases lay in between. The DNA of the CDR3 is TGTGCCAGCAGCGGTTCCGCGTGGGCGACGGTAACAACTAATGAAAAACTGTTTTTT. This gives the protein CASSGSAWATVTTNEKLFF.

This clonotype was detected a few times. V usage is TRBV28 and J usage is TRBJ1-5, with D unclear. Trimming left V 7 bases short and J 4 bases short, with 14 bases between. This CDR3 is built from 14 residues. Germline V lookup: CDR1 MDHEN, CDR2 SYDVKM. CDR3 protein: CASTPRLENQPQHF. The CDR3 bases are TGTGCCAGCACCCCTCGGCTAGAGAATCAGCCCCAGCATTTT. The entire variable domain, with the rest obtained from reference TRBV28 and TRBJ1-5, is as follows: DVKVTQSSRYLVKRTGEKVFLECVQDMDHENMFWYRQDPGLGLRLIYFSYDVKMKEKGDIPEGYSVSREKKERFSLILESASTNQTSMYLCASTPRLENQPQHFGDGTRLSIL.

This clonotype was seen at least ten times. This sequence joins TRBV6-1 and TRBJ2-2; TRBD2 matches 11 bases. This CDR3 has 15 residues. The germline V gene encodes CDR1 MNHNS and CDR2 SASEGT. With 10 bases clipped from V and 4 bases from J, the junction kept 8 bases outside the gene matches. The CDR3 sequence: CAIAGTSGPTGELFF. CDR3 DNA: TGTGCCATCGCCGGGACTAGCGGACCCACCGGGGAGCTGTTTTTT.